Presented here are 21 T cell receptor beta chains from one specimen sequenced in a study of blood T cells in healthy people across ages. Then a second PCR, running about 6 to 12 cycles, was carried out with a sample-barcoded 5' primer and a J-beta primer mix. Using its own MiXCR run on the 5' RACE reads, TCRdb lists one record per CDR3 protein. The sample consists of some 760,000 distinct CDR3 sequences, 25% of them appearing once. Separately, the same data were catalogued under a study of T cells of mothers and their children.

The sample taken for sequencing was blood. The receptors were sampled from a boy aged 10-17 years in good health.

The rearrangement links TRBV5-8 to TRBJ1-1, with a weak D call TRBD1 (5 bases). The CDR3 is made up of 14 amino acids. Germline values: CDR1 SGHTS, CDR2 YDEGEE. Trimming stripped 1 base from V and 4 bases from J, with 11 bases between. CDR3 bases: TGTGCCAGCAGCTTGTTGGGGGTGAGCACTGAAGCTTTCTTT. It is translated as CASSLLGVSTEAFF.

This chain uses TRBV7-2 with TRBJ1-2, with 7 bases that match TRBD1. From germline, CDR1 is SGHTA and CDR2 FQGNSA. This CDR3 has 13 amino acids. With 5 bases clipped from V and 7 bases from J, the junction kept 7 bases outside the gene matches. The CDR3 protein is CASSPDRFSGYTF. Here the CDR3 DNA reads TGTGCCAGCAGCCCGGACAGGTTTTCTGGCTACACCTTC.

This clonotype was observed a handful of times. The CDR3 DNA reads as TGTGCCAGCAGCTTATTTGCGGCAGGGACAGATACGCAGTATTTT. Protein: CASSLFAAGTDTQYF. V and J are TRBV7-3 and TRBJ2-3, with D possibly matching TRBD1 (5 bases). The germline V gene has CDR1 SGHTA and CDR2 FQGTGA. The length of the CDR3 is 15 residues. Trimming removed 2 bases from V and 3 bases from J, with 12 bases in between.

This chain joins TRBV4-1 and TRBJ2-5; the match to TRBD2 covers 10 bases. The J call may be wrong; the DNA end is better matched by TRBJ2-1. Germline assignment: CDR1 MGHRA and CDR2 YSYEKL. The CDR3 covers 14 residues. The CDR3 here is CASSQLAGRDEQFF. For the CDR3, the DNA is TGCGCCAGCAGTCAACTAGCGGGAAGGGATGAGCAGTTCTTC.

V is TRBV20-1 and J is TRBJ2-5, with TRBD1 as a possible D gene (5 bases). Near its end, the DNA agrees better with TRBJ2-1, so the J call may be wrong. Germline CDR1 is DFQATT and CDR2 is SNEGSKA (reference sequence). This CDR3 comprises 11 residues. The CDR3 bases are TGCAGTGCTAAATCAGGGTACGAGCAGTTCTTC. This encodes CSAKSGYEQFF.

This chain links TRBV29-1 with TRBJ2-6; D gene uncertain. Looked up from germline, CDR1 is SQVTM and CDR2 is ANQGSEA. V lost 6 bases, J lost 0 bases, and 9 bases lay in between. The CDR3 runs 14 residues. The CDR3 sequence: CSVEWLSGANVLTF. Here the CDR3 DNA reads TGCAGCGTAGAGTGGCTCTCTGGGGCCAACGTCCTGACTTTC.

The chain recombines TRBV20-1 with TRBJ2-1; 15 bases match TRBD2. The germline V gene has CDR1 DFQATT and CDR2 SNEGSKA (reference sequence). Germline trimming cut 4 bases from V and 2 bases from J; bases unmatched to any gene: 15. The CDR3 has 20 residues. CDR3 DNA: TGCAGTGCTACGGGACTAGCGGGGGGCCCCGTTACCTTACCCTACAATGAGCAGTTCTTC. As protein: CSATGLAGGPVTLPYNEQFF.

This clonotype appeared a few times. The rearrangement joins TRBV6-2 or TRBV6-3 to TRBJ1-5; D gene uncertain. Germline CDR1 reads MNHEY; CDR2 reads SVGEGT. V lost 1 base and J lost 0, with 10 bases in between. The CDR3 spans 16 residues. CDR3 sequence: CASSYCAHYSNQPQHF. For the CDR3, the DNA is TGTGCCAGCAGTTACTGTGCCCACTATAGCAATCAGCCCCAGCATTTT.

V and J are TRBV5-6 and TRBJ1-1; D not certain. Looked up from germline, CDR1 is SGHDT and CDR2 is YYEEEE. The V end lost 4 bases, the J end lost 4 bases, and 11 bases lay between the germline ends. The CDR3 contains 13 residues. Here the CDR3 reads CASSAAGGTEAFF. DNA of the CDR3: TGTGCCAGCAGCGCGGCAGGTGGCACTGAAGCTTTCTTT.

There are a few counts of this clonotype. This chain links TRBV28 with TRBJ2-7; the match to TRBD2 covers 7 bases. Germline values: CDR1 MDHEN, CDR2 SYDVKM. The CDR3 extends over 15 amino acids. With 4 bases clipped from V and 4 bases from J, the junction kept 10 bases outside the gene matches. The CDR3 bases are TGTGCCAGCAGTTCCCAGGGTGCCGGGGGGTACGAGCAGTACTTC. It specifies CASSSQGAGGYEQYF.

The chain uses TRBV20-1 and TRBJ1-2; D remains unclear. CDR1 is DFQATT, CDR2 SNEGSKA, per germline (reference sequence). This CDR3 is built from 14 residues. V was shortened by 0 bases and J by 4 bases, with 12 bases between the two germline ends. The CDR3 spells CSARDPNPIYGYTF. DNA of the CDR3: TGCAGTGCTAGAGATCCAAATCCGATCTATGGCTACACCTTC.

The V gene is TRBV20-1, the J gene TRBJ2-1; the match to TRBD2 covers 7 bases. V gave up 1 base and J gave up 1 base; unmatched junction bases: 4. CDR3 length: 15 amino acids. Per the germline V gene, CDR1 is DFQATT and CDR2 is SNEGSKA (reference sequence). The CDR3 reads CSARGGSGSYNEQFF. Here the CDR3 DNA reads TGCAGTGCTAGAGGCGGGAGCGGGTCCTACAATGAGCAGTTCTTC.

This clonotype was detected only a few times. The rearrangement links TRBV29-1 to TRBJ2-5, with D perhaps TRBD1 or TRBD2 (5 bases each). Looked up from germline, CDR1 is SQVTM and CDR2 is ANQGSEA. This CDR3 is 11 amino acids long. V gave up 6 bases and J gave up 7 bases, with 12 bases separating them. CDR3 residues: CSVGDHSTQYF. CDR3 coding DNA: TGCAGCGTGGGGGACCATTCGACCCAGTACTTC.

The gene calls are TRBV6-5 and TRBJ2-7; D unclear. The ends were cut back, 11 bases at V and 3 bases at J, with 17 bases in the middle. The CDR3 has 13 amino acids. Germline CDR1 MNHEY, CDR2 SVGAGI. The chain's CDR3 is CASRLGSGYEQYF. The CDR3 coding sequence is TGTGCCTCCCGGTTGGGGTCGGGCTACGAGCAGTACTTC.

The chain recombines TRBV28 with TRBJ2-5, with D tentatively TRBD2 (5 bases). Matching the DNA end better, TRBJ2-1 makes the J call doubtful. CDR1 and CDR2 (germline): MDHEN, SYDVKM. CDR3 size: 15 residues. In nucleotides, the CDR3 is TGTGCCAGCGTCTCTCGGGATAAACCTTACAATGAGCAGTTCTTC. Protein product: CASVSRDKPYNEQFF.

The rearrangement links TRBV29-1 to TRBJ2-5, with D possibly being TRBD1 (6 bases). There are 11 residues in the CDR3. Germline CDR1 and CDR2: SQVTM and ANQGSEA. With 7 bases removed from V and 5 bases from J, the gap between germline ends came to 11 bases. CDR3 nucleotides: TGCAGCGGAGTAAGGGGGGAGACCCAGTACTTC. It translates to CSGVRGETQYF.

V and J are TRBV18 and TRBJ2-7, with D uncertain. Trimming cost V 6 bases and J 6 bases, with 6 bases left between them. The CDR3 is made up of 10 amino acids. Germline CDR1 reads KGHSH; CDR2 reads LQKENI. The CDR3 nucleotides read TGTGCCAGCTCCTCGAGCGAGCAGTACTTC. This codes for CASSSSEQYF. The full variable domain, its missing parts supplied by reference TRBV18 and TRBJ2-7, is NAGVMQNPRHLVRRRGQEARLRCSPMKGHSHVYWYRQLPEEGLKFMVYLQKENIIDESGMPKERFSAEFPKEGPSILRIQQVVRGDSAAYFCASSSSEQYFGPGTRLTVT.

This clonotype was counted between two and nine times. This chain joins TRBV28 and TRBJ1-1; D remains ambiguous. CDR1 and CDR2 (germline): MDHEN, SYDVKM. Trimming shortened V by 2 bases and J by 11 bases, and 12 bases separated the two germline ends. This CDR3 contains 12 residues. Written as DNA, the CDR3 is TGTGCCAGCAGTTTAACGGGAATGAGGGCTTTCTTT. Its translation is CASSLTGMRAFF.

In the case of this clonotype: The conserved final phenylalanine or tryptophan is absent from the CDR3, which likely points to a read error. The chain couples TRBV4-3 to TRBJ2-5; 12 nucleotides line up with TRBD2. The tail of the sequence fits TRBJ2-1 better, so the J call may be wrong. The CDR3 is made up of 16 amino acids. The germline CDR1 and CDR2 sequences are LGHNA and YSLEER. The CDR3 DNA is TGCGCCAGCAGCCAAGAAGGACTAGCGGGAAACAATGAGCAGTTCCTC. As protein: CASSQEGLAGNNEQFL.

This clonotype was observed a handful of times. The gene calls are TRBV7-8 and TRBJ2-5, with 7 bases matching TRBD1. With V trimmed by 5 bases and J by 2 bases, 8 bases remained unmatched. Germline V CDR1 and CDR2: SGHVS, FQNEAQ. This CDR3 contains 15 residues. DNA of the CDR3: TGTGCCAGCAGCCCCAGGGACAGCTATCAAGAGACCCAGTACTTC. This translates into CASSPRDSYQETQYF.

This clonotype showed up just a few times. This sequence joins TRBV4-2 and TRBJ2-5, with 16 nucleotides matching TRBD2. TRBJ2-1 explains the end of the DNA better; the J call may be wrong. CDR3 length equals 16 residues. Per the germline V gene, CDR1 is LGHNA and CDR2 is YNFKEQ. CDR3 in DNA: TGTGCCAGCAGCCCCGGGACTAGCGGGAGGGGGGATGAGCAGTTCTTC. Translating gives CASSPGTSGRGDEQFF.